One sample yielded the 22 T cell receptor beta chains listed below, sequenced in a study of shared clonotypes between healthy human individuals. Generated by immunoSEQ multiplex PCR, the TCRdb table keeps only in-frame clones and is missing some. The data contain 1.5 million to 2.5 million clones, roughly 94% of them singletons. Naive CD8 isolation took CD45RO-negative cells positively selected for CCR7 and excluded terminally differentiated effector memory CD45RA+ cells. The sequencing sample was made of naive CD8+ T cells sorted from blood. Receptors originate from a man aged 18-30 years in good health.

The chain combines TRBV5-4 with TRBJ2-7; D perhaps matches TRBD1 (5 bases). The CDR3 is made up of 14 amino acids. The V end was cut by 3 bases, the J end by 3 bases, with 13 bases between. Germline V gene lookup returns CDR1 SGHNT and CDR2 YYREEE (reference sequence). The CDR3, as DNA: TGTGCCAGCAGCTATGACAGTTCGGACTACGAGCAGTACTTC. The encoded protein is CASSYDSSDYEQYF.

V usage is TRBV7-2 and J usage is TRBJ1-1, with D uncertain. Trimming cost V 5 bases and J 0 bases, with 10 bases left between them. This CDR3 contains 14 residues. Germline V gene sequence: CDR1 SGHTA, CDR2 FQGNSA. The CDR3 DNA reads TGTGCCAGCAGCGCTAGGGTCATGAACACTGAAGCTTTCTTT. Translation gives CASSARVMNTEAFF.

To note about this clone: This same CDR3 is encoded by further DNA sequences in the sample. The CDR3 sequence is CASSPDGNQPQHF. In DNA, the CDR3 is TGTGCCAGCAGCCCCGACGGGAATCAGCCCCAGCATTTT. The V and J genes are TRBV7-9 and TRBJ1-5; no firm D call. V was clipped by 5 bases and J by 4 bases, with 9 bases between them. Germline-derived CDR1 and CDR2 are SEHNR and FQNEAQ (reference sequence). This CDR3 has 13 residues. The whole variable domain, remainder taken from reference TRBV7-9 and TRBJ1-5, is DTGVSQNPRHKITKRGQNVTFRCDPISEHNRLYWYRQTLGQGPEFLTYFQNEAQLEKSRLLSDRFSAERPKGSFSTLEIQRTEQGDSAMYLCASSPDGNQPQHFGDGTRLSIL.

Regarding this clone: Other DNA sequences in the sample encode the same CDR3. V and J are TRBV6-5 and TRBJ2-7; possible D gene TRBD2, 6 bases. The CDR3 length is 14 residues. Per germline, CDR1 MNHEY and CDR2 SVGAGI. V was cut by 2 bases and J by 1 base, with 9 bases left in between. CDR3: CASSYTGESYEQYF. In DNA form, the CDR3 reads TGTGCCAGCAGTTACACGGGAGAGTCCTACGAGCAGTACTTC.

V usage is TRBV28 and J usage is TRBJ2-7, with 7 bases lining up with TRBD1. There are 15 residues in the CDR3. Germline assignment: CDR1 MDHEN and CDR2 SYDVKM. The V gene end was trimmed by 4 bases and the J gene end by 5 bases; junction bases not matched to a gene: 11. CDR3 region: CASSSPTGWYHEQYF. The DNA of the CDR3 is TGTGCCAGCAGTTCCCCGACAGGGTGGTACCACGAGCAGTACTTC.

Note on this clone: Within the sample, other DNA sequences also encode this same CDR3. This chain uses TRBV27 with TRBJ2-7; no clear D gene. The V and J ends lost 2 bases and 1 base respectively, with 9 bases between them. CDR3 size: 14 residues. Per germline, CDR1 MNHEY and CDR2 SMNVEV (reference sequence). CDR3 sequence reads: CASSLTGFSYEQYF. The DNA of the CDR3 is TGTGCCAGCAGTTTAACGGGTTTTTCCTACGAGCAGTACTTC.

V usage is TRBV2 and J usage is TRBJ2-5; tentatively, D is TRBD2 (5 bases). Trimming pared 7 bases from V and 2 bases from J, leaving 20 bases between. The CDR3 runs to 16 residues. In germline, CDR1 is SNHLY, CDR2 FYNNEI. In nucleotides, the CDR3 is TGTGCCAGCACTAAAGGGCCCGGAGGAATTCAAGAGACCCAGTACTTC. Translated: CASTKGPGGIQETQYF.

The chain uses TRBV19 and TRBJ2-5; possibly TRBD1 for D (5 bases). Germline V lookup: CDR1 LNHDA, CDR2 SQIVND (reference sequence). This CDR3 has 12 amino acids. The ends were cut back, 3 bases at V and 4 bases at J, with 6 bases in the middle. The CDR3, as DNA: TGTGCCAGTAGTATGGGGCTAGAGACCCAGTACTTC. Translation gives CASSMGLETQYF.

The chain links TRBV9 to TRBJ2-5, with D unclear. The CDR3 extends over 14 amino acids. Deletions cut 4 bases from V and 4 bases from J, with 14 bases between. Germline-derived CDR1 and CDR2 are SGDLS and YYNGEE. CDR3 nucleotides: TGTGCCAGCAGCCCCGGCGCAAAAGTAGAGACCCAGTACTTC. Its translation is CASSPGAKVETQYF.

In DNA, the CDR3 is TGTGCCAGCAGTTTATCTCATATCGGGGGACTAGCCCCCCACGAGCAGTTCTTC. Its translation is CASSLSHIGGLAPHEQFF. J is TRBJ2-1 and V is TRBV27; 9 bases are shared with TRBD2. Unmatched junction bases numbered 16, after V lost 0 bases and J lost 10 bases. Germline lookup yields CDR1 MNHEY and CDR2 SMNVEV (reference sequence). CDR3 length: 18 residues.

For this clone: This same CDR3 is encoded by further DNA sequences in the sample. The CDR3 coding sequence is TGTGCCAGCAGTGAAGAGGTGACCAACACTGAAGCTTTCTTT. As protein: CASSEEVTNTEAFF. The chain couples TRBV6-1 to TRBJ1-1; no clear D. Trimming stripped 1 base from V and 2 bases from J, with 8 bases between. Germline CDR1 reads MNHNS; CDR2 reads SASEGT. The CDR3 runs to 14 residues.

J is TRBJ2-4 and V is TRBV2; possibly TRBD1 or TRBD2 for D (5 bases each). The CDR3 spans 14 residues. V was cut by 10 bases and J by 3 bases, with 16 bases left in between. From germline, CDR1 is SNHLY and CDR2 FYNNEI. The CDR3 nucleotides read TGTGCCACCCACAGAGGGGTAGACAAAAACATTCAGTACTTC. Protein sequence: CATHRGVDKNIQYF.

This chain connects TRBV29-1 to TRBJ1-1; no firm D call. V was clipped by 2 bases and J by 4 bases, with 8 bases between them. This CDR3 comprises 12 residues. Germline loops: CDR1 SQVTM, CDR2 ANQGSEA. CDR3: CSVEIWGTEAFF. Here the CDR3 DNA reads TGCAGCGTTGAAATCTGGGGCACTGAAGCTTTCTTT.

The rearrangement uses TRBV29-1 and TRBJ2-3; possibly TRBD2 for D (6 bases). Trimming cost V 4 bases and J 5 bases, with 13 bases left between them. Germline values: CDR1 SQVTM, CDR2 ANQGSEA. This CDR3 region has 13 residues. CDR3 coding DNA: TGCAGCGTTGCAGGCGGGGTTGGAGATACGCAGTATTTT. It yields the protein CSVAGGVGDTQYF.

The V and J genes are TRBV5-8 and TRBJ2-5, with 12 bases identical to TRBD1. V gave up 6 bases and J gave up 2 bases; unmatched junction bases: 5. CDR3 length: 15 amino acids. Germline V gene lookup returns CDR1 SGHTS and CDR2 YDEGEE. The CDR3 here is CASTRDRGLQETQYF. The CDR3 DNA is TGTGCCAGCACCAGGGACAGGGGGCTACAAGAGACCCAGTACTTC. Variable domain in full (rest from reference TRBV5-8 and TRBJ2-5): EAGVTQSPTHLIKTRGQQATLRCSPISGHTSVYWYQQALGLGLQFLLWYDEGEERNRGNFPPRFSGRQFPNYSSELNVNALELEDSALYLCASTRDRGLQETQYFGPGTRLLVL.

This chain links TRBV7-9 with TRBJ1-6, with D unclear. Deletions cut 1 base from V and 9 bases from J, with 13 bases between. The germline CDR1 and CDR2 sequences are SEHNR and FQNEAQ (reference sequence). The CDR3 runs 15 residues. In nucleotides, the CDR3 is TGTGCCAGCAGCTTAGGCTGGGTAGCAGGTTCACCCCTCCACTTT. This codes for CASSLGWVAGSPLHF.

The chain combines TRBV6-1 with TRBJ2-7; D is unclear. From germline, CDR1 is MNHNS and CDR2 SASEGT. This CDR3 has 14 residues. Trimming cost V 3 bases and J 0 bases, with 9 bases left between them. The CDR3 loop is CASSDRWSSYEQYF. The CDR3 coding sequence is TGTGCCAGCAGTGACAGGTGGAGCTCCTACGAGCAGTACTTC.

The V and J genes are TRBV29-1 and TRBJ1-3; D may be TRBD1 (6 bases). This CDR3 has 14 amino acids. V was trimmed by 6 bases and J by 4 bases, leaving 16 bases between them. The germline V gene encodes CDR1 SQVTM and CDR2 ANQGSEA. The CDR3 nucleotides are TGCAGCGTCAGTACAGGGTACTCCGGAAACACCATATATTTT. Translated: CSVSTGYSGNTIYF. Full variable domain (missing parts from reference TRBV29-1 and TRBJ1-3): SAVISQKPSRDICQRGTSLTIQCQVDSQVTMMFWYRQQPGQSLTLIATANQGSEATYESGFVIDKFPISRPNLTFSTLTVSNMSPEDSSIYLCSVSTGYSGNTIYFGEGSWLTVV.

This clone was recorded once. The chain recombines TRBV6-6 with TRBJ2-5; 8 nucleotides agree with TRBD1. The tail of the sequence fits TRBJ2-7 better, so the J call may be wrong. In germline, CDR1 is MNHNY, CDR2 SVGAGI (reference sequence). This CDR3 contains 13 residues. As DNA, the CDR3 is TGTGCCAGCCGAGGACAGGGTGACTACGAGCAGTACTTC. As protein: CASRGQGDYEQYF.

This rearrangement joins TRBV10-3 to TRBJ1-2, with 7 bases that match TRBD1. This CDR3 has 14 amino acids. Trimming at V came to 2 bases and at J to 3 bases, leaving 3 bases not matched to a gene. Looked up from germline, CDR1 is ENHRY and CDR2 is SYGVKD. CDR3 sequence reads: CAISEVGTDYGYTF. The CDR3 coding sequence is TGTGCCATCAGTGAGGTAGGGACAGACTATGGCTACACCTTC.

This clone has only one observation. This chain connects TRBV30 to TRBJ1-6; D ambiguous. Germline loops: CDR1 GTSNPN, CDR2 SVGIG (reference sequence). Trimming pared 0 bases from V and 4 bases from J, leaving 7 bases between. The CDR3 has 14 residues. CDR3 sequence: CAWSVDGYNSPLHF. The CDR3 DNA sequence: TGTGCCTGGAGTGTAGACGGTTATAATTCACCCCTCCACTTT.

V is TRBV27 and J is TRBJ2-5, with TRBD2 matching over 7 bases. Trimming cost V 5 bases and J 4 bases; bases outside gene matches: 7. The CDR3 runs 14 residues. Germline-derived CDR1 and CDR2 are MNHEY and SMNVEV (reference sequence). The CDR3 DNA is TGTGCCAGCAGTAGCCAGGGAGGGCGAGAGACCCAGTACTTC. Its protein is CASSSQGGRETQYF.